This entry describes one TCR beta chain. Its specificity is unknown. The CDR3 spans 14 residues. Germline V CDR1 and CDR2: MNHEY, SMNVEV (reference sequence). The V and J ends lost 6 bases and 0 bases respectively, with 12 bases between them. These data are taken from a study of cytomegalovirus exposure and HLA in healthy donors. General study results and limits: A reported reduction in N-insertions relative to the roughly 710-donor mean was seen in an Asian-associated ancestry cluster in a later analysis.

The PCR was carried out with 60 Vbeta primers and 13 Jbeta primers. The protocol was immunoSEQ multiplex PCR, while the TCRdb copy is restricted to in-frame clones and leaves out a portion. The table has nearly 100,000 clones, around 76% seen once. The chain joins TRBV27 to TRBJ2-7, with D perhaps matching TRBD2 (5 bases). This TCR was sampled from an older woman in good health and CMV-seropositive. Material: PBMCs. CDR3 sequence: CASRNRAGSYEQYF. In DNA, the CDR3 is TGTGCCAGCAGAAATAGGGCGGGCTCCTACGAGCAGTACTTC.